Listed here is a single TCR beta chain. Its antigen remains undetermined. Base qualities are not provided; no much larger clone lies one nucleotide away. CDR1 and CDR2 are read off the germline V gene as MNHEY and SVGAGI. Trimmed from V: 0 bases; trimmed from J: 5 bases; junction bases lacking a gene match: 13. The CDR3 spans 18 residues, from the cysteine through the phenylalanine. Only CDR3 DNA is held: 54 bases, read in frame from base 1. The data are from a study of identical twins (dated by TCRdb to the mid-2010s). In terms of the full investigation: The study deep-sequenced TCR alpha and beta repertoires from monozygotic twins, unrelated adults of various ages and cord blood to test whether fetal clonotypes persist. Replicate twin experiments were performed at different times using different library preparation protocols to rule out contamination.

Broader findings and caveats from the paper: Because the same donors could not be followed over many years, conclusions were based on cross-sectional statistical analysis. In beta out-of-frame sequences, excess twin sharing was weaker, because having fewer shared sequences lowered the signal-to-noise ratio. In monozygotic twins, out-of-frame TCR alpha sharing was systematically underestimated by recombination models, although the models agreed with sharing between unrelated individuals. Compared with coincidental sharing between unrelated individuals, an excess of low generation-probability sequences was observed among out-of-frame TCR alpha sequences shared between twins. Fewer insertions were carried by abundant cord blood beta clonotypes, a similar but weaker trend appeared in young adult naive repertoires, and no such trend appeared in memory repertoires. Zero-insertion analyses could be partly confounded by invariant T cells such as MAIT and iNKT, although diverse VJ usage argued against such confounding for most clonotypes.

Libraries came from 5' RACE. TCRdb lists the instrument as Illumina HiSeq 2000. Template switching introduced a universal primer binding site; the final cDNA contained a unique molecular identifier, enabling accurate counting of TCR cDNA molecules. Specific primers in the conserved constant-segment region were used to synthesize first-strand cDNA for TCR alpha and beta chains. Each cDNA library was double barcoded, with a SMART-Mk sample barcode plus Illumina barcodes, to control for contamination. Two successive PCR steps introduced TruSeq adapter sequences along with Illumina sample barcodes. The Illumina HiSeq platform was used with custom primers to sequence TCR alpha and beta cDNA libraries. The paper's data handling went like this. Raw reads were processed with MiGEC to extract unique molecular identifiers, and MiXCR was used to determine CDR3 positions. For each individual, recombination models were inferred using an EM algorithm with the repgenHMM and IGoR tools. Shared clonotypes were analyzed with the tcR package in R, and sharing was normalized by the product of cloneset sizes. Out-of-frame nonproductive sequences were analyzed to study raw recombination free of thymic and clonal selection effects. The public reads were run again by TCRdb, first through fastp at Q25 and then through MiXCR, and only productive beta chains were kept. Identical CDR3 protein sequences are pooled into one entry, listed with their most common genes and DNA. The V and J calls, along with clone size, are taken from TCRdb and not from the paper's own processing. In this sample the table shows about 530,000 distinct CDR3 sequences, about 22% of which occur a single time. The top ten clones comprise more than 0.4% of the sample.

Every donor was a healthy Caucasian. Three pairs of female monozygotic twins, all aged 18 to 29 years, were included in the twin cohort. CD4+ and CD8+ T cell populations were isolated with positive isolation kits from Invitrogen. The same data also went into a second study, on yellow fever vaccine responses in identical twins. The second study's authors report: The authors reported that the T cell response to vaccination in identical twins appeared partly convergent and partly personalized. Focusing on identical twins, the study followed the T cell clones that responded to the vaccine, and did so with precision.

The source material was CD4+ T cells sorted from blood. This chain is built from TRBV6-5 and TRBJ2-5; 9 bases in the middle match TRBD1. The clonotype was recovered from a young woman in good health. The CDR3 reads as follows: CASSYSGTGPLTGETQYF. At the DNA level, the sequence is TGTGCCAGCAGTTACTCGGGGACAGGGCCCCTAACGGGGGAGACCCAGTACTTC.